This T cell receptor (beta chain) derives from a study of regulatory dendritic cells for organ transplantation. Study-wide background: LPS was added to dendritic cell cultures on day 6.

CFSE-labeled sorted T cells met regulatory or mature dendritic cells for over 4 days. This table comes from immunoSEQ multiplex PCR, and its TCRdb copy is limited to in-frame clones, with some not included. The top ten clones hold approximately 0.54% of a sample with some 9,300 clones, around three fifths of them seen once. Whole-study results and caveats: Mature dendritic cells appeared to drive more memory CD8+ clonal expansion than regulatory ones. Naive CD4+ and CD8+ repertoires were highly diverse; memory CD8+ was most oligoclonal.

This CDR3 is built from 16 residues. Germline V gene lookup returns CDR1 SNHLY and CDR2 FYNNEI. Unmatched junction bases numbered 7, after V lost 2 bases and J lost 6 bases. Only a few counts were recorded for this clone. The antigen is undetermined. The source is a human donor in good health. Sequencing was carried out using naive CD4+ T cells from blood cultured with dendritic cells. Subset reported: CD45RA+ naive T cells. The chain recombines TRBV2 with TRBJ1-5; 10 positions match TRBD1. CDR3 amino acids: CASSEMGTGVGQPQHF. In DNA, the CDR3 is TGTGCCAGCAGTGAAATGGGGACAGGGGTGGGTCAGCCCCAGCATTTT.